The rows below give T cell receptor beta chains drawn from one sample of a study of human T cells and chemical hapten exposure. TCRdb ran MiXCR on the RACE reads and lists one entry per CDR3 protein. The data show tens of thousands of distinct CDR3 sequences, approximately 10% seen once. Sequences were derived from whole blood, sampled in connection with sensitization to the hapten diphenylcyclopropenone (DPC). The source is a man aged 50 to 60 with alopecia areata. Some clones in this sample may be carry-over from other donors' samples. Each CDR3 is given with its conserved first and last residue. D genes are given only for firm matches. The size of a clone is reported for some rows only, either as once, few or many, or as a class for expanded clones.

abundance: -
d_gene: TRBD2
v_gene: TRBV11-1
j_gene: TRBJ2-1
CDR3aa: CASSLQREALNEQFF
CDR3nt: TGTGCCAGCAGCTTACAGCGGGAGGCCCTTAATGAGCAGTTCTTC

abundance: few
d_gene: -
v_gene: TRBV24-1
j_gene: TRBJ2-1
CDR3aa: CATSDRAFPYNEQFF
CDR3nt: TGTGCCACCAGTGATAGGGCGTTCCCCTACAATGAGCAGTTCTTC

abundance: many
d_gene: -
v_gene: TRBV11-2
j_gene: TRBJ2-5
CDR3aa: CASSLDLSRGQYF
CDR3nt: TGTGCCAGCAGCTTAGATTTGTCTAGGGGACAGTACTTC

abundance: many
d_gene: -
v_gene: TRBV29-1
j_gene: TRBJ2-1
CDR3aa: CSFRATLYNEQFF
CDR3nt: TGCAGCTTCCGGGCCACCTTATACAATGAGCAGTTCTTC

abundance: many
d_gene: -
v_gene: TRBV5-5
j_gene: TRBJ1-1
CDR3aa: CASSLFETGNTEAFF
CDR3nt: TGTGCCAGCAGCTTGTTCGAGACAGGGAACACTGAAGCTTTCTTT

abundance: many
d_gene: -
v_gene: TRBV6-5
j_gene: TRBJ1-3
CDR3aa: CASSYRALGNTIYF
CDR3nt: TGTGCCAGCAGTTACCGGGCACTGGGAAACACCATATATTTT

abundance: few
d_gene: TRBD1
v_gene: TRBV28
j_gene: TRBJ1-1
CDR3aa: CASSRQGRNTEAFF
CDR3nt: TGTGCCAGCAGTCGACAGGGGCGGAACACTGAAGCTTTCTTT

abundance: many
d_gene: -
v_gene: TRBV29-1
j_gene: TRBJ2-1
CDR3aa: CSVDSQGRHNEQFF
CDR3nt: TGCAGCGTTGACTCGCAGGGCAGGCACAATGAGCAGTTCTTC

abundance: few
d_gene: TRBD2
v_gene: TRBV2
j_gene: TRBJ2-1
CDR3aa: CASSDSGRGNEQFF
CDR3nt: TGTGCCAGCAGTGATAGCGGGAGGGGCAATGAGCAGTTCTTC

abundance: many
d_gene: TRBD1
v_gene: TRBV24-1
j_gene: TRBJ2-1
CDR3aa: CATSDLSGGSYNEQFF
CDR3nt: TGTGCCACCAGTGATTTATCAGGGGGCTCCTACAATGAGCAGTTCTTC

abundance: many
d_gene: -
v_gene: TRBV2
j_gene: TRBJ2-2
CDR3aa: CASSEFVTGELFF
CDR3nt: TGTGCCAGCAGTGAATTTGTCACCGGGGAGCTGTTTTTT

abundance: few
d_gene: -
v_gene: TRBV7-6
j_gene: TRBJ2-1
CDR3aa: CASSLGAGVLSEQFF
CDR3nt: TGTGCCAGCAGCTTAGGAGCAGGGGTTCTCAGTGAGCAGTTCTTC

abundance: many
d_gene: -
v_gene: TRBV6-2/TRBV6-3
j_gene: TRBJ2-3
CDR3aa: CASSYSTGVVGDTQYF
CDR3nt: TGTGCCAGCAGTTACTCGACGGGAGTTGTGGGGGATACGCAGTATTTT

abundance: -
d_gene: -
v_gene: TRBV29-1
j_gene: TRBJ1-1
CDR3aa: CSVEDQQMNTEAFF
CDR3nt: TGCAGCGTTGAAGATCAACAGATGAACACTGAAGCTTTCTTT

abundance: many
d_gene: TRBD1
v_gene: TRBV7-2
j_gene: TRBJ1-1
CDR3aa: CASSYITGETEAFF
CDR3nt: TGTGCCAGCAGCTACATTACAGGGGAGACTGAAGCTTTCTTT

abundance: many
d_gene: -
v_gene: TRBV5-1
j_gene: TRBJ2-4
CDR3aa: CASSLDEGIQYF
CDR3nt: TGCGCCAGCAGCTTGGACGAGGGCATTCAGTACTTC

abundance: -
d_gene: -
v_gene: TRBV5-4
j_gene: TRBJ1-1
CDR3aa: CASSFSAESTEAFF
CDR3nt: TGTGCCAGCAGCTTTTCCGCAGAATCCACTGAAGCTTTCTTT

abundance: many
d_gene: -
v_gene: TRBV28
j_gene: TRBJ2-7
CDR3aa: CASSFLISRGTHEQYF
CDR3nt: TGTGCCAGCAGTTTTTTGATCTCCCGGGGGACCCACGAGCAGTACTTC

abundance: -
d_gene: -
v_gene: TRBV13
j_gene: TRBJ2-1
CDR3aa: CARSRLVYNEQFF
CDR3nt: TGTGCCCGCAGCCGACTGGTTTACAATGAGCAGTTCTTC

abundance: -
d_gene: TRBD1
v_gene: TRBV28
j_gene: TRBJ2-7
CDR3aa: CASSPDRYEQYF
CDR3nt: TGTGCCAGCAGTCCGGACAGGTACGAGCAGTACTTC

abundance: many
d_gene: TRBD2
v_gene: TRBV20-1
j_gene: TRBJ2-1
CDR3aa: CSAHLTGTSRNEQFF
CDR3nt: TGCAGTGCCCATCTAACCGGGACTAGCCGGAATGAGCAGTTCTTC

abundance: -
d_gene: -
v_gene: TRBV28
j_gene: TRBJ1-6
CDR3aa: CASSLGADSPLHF
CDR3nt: TGTGCCAGCAGTTTGGGCGCGGATTCACCCCTCCACTTT

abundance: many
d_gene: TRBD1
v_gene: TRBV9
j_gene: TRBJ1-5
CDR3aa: CASSLTGTGNQPQHF
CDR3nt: TGTGCCAGCAGCCTTACCGGGACAGGGAACCAGCCCCAGCATTTT